This TCR beta chain was sequenced in a study of blood T cell repertoires in COVID-19. For the study at large: Collection of acute and convalescent COVID-19 samples took place in the United States, Italy and Spain. From T cells, B-cell-depleted T cells, or PBMCs came the material, which was cDNA or gDNA.

CDR1 and CDR2 from the germline V gene are SEHNR and FQNEAQ (reference sequence). There are 15 residues in the CDR3. Losses at the gene ends were 6 bases for V and 1 base for J; bases not matched to a gene: 4. In the source study's methods: Reference gene primer amplification gave nucleated cell count estimates. Repertoires were generated with immunoSEQ multiplex PCR, while TCRdb's copy carries only in-frame clones and drops some. The V and J calls and clone size come from that table; D and trimming were worked out from the DNA. The sample lists 200,000 to 250,000 clones; less than 90% were seen once.

This chain links TRBV7-9 with TRBJ2-1; 9 bases are shared with TRBD1. What was sequenced was peripheral blood. The receptor comes from a woman aged 55-75 years who had recovered from COVID-19. The CDR3 DNA reads as TGTGCCAGCAGGGACAGGGGTTGGTCCTACAATGAGCAGTTCTTC. This encodes CASRDRGWSYNEQFF.